This record concerns one T cell receptor beta chain sequence. Its target is not known. J was trimmed by 8 bases and V by 5 bases; bases with no gene match: 7. CDR1 is SGHTA and CDR2 is FQGNSA in the germline V gene. The length of the CDR3 is 16 residues. This sample was included in a study of CD8 T cells in Susac syndrome. The RNA input was roughly 0.45 to 1 ug, and it was reverse transcribed with random hexamers. Coverage of TCR beta CDR3 amplification by immunoSEQ multiplex PCR extended to 54 Vbeta and 13 Jbeta. In TCRdb, the immunoSEQ multiplex PCR reads were re-called with MiXCR into one record per CDR3 protein. The profile shows about 110,000 distinct CDR3 sequences, 90% to 96% of them singletons. TEMRA cells were FACS-enriched, with CD8+ and CD4+ T cells isolated negatively. General study findings and limits: The study acknowledged a relatively small number of individuals in its TCR sequencing and HLA analysis.

The sample consisted of CD4+ T cells from PBMCs. This chain uses TRBV7-2 with TRBJ2-3; 16 bases match TRBD2. The origin of this receptor is a human donor in good health. The CDR3 is CASSHGTSGGAGTQYF. Written as DNA, the CDR3 is TGTGCCAGCAGCCACGGGACTAGCGGGGGGGCGGGTACGCAGTATTTT.